Below, 27 T cell receptor beta chains from the same sample are listed, as sequenced in a study of T cells in localized non-small cell lung cancer. TCRdb's table, derived via immunoSEQ multiplex PCR, lists solely in-frame clones and lacks some. The table lists 50,000 to 75,000 clones, 70% to 90% of them singletons. This material consisted of peripheral blood, taken before any cancer treatment. All receptors derive from a man aged 40 to 70 with stage I squamous cell lung carcinoma.

The V gene is TRBV15, the J gene TRBJ2-1, with D possibly being TRBD1 (6 bases). CDR1 and CDR2 from the germline V gene are LNHNV and YYDKDF (reference sequence). Trimming cost V 7 bases and J 13 bases, with 20 bases left between them. The CDR3 has 13 amino acids. CDR3 residues: CATTLRDTGTQFF. The CDR3 DNA reads as TGTGCCACCACCCTACGGGACACTGGGACACAGTTCTTC.

V usage is TRBV9 and J usage is TRBJ2-5; D is unresolved. The germline CDR1 and CDR2 sequences are SGDLS and YYNGEE. V gave up 0 bases and J gave up 3 bases, with 6 bases separating them. The CDR3 is 13 amino acids. DNA of the CDR3: TGTGCCAGCAGCGTAGCGGGTGAAGAGACCCAGTACTTC. Its translation: CASSVAGEETQYF.

The rearrangement joins TRBV7-2 to TRBJ2-5; D remains unclear. Germline values: CDR1 SGHTA, CDR2 FQGNSA. V was pared by 2 bases and J by 2 bases, with 6 bases between. The CDR3 is 13 residues long. The chain's CDR3 is CASSLSFQETQYF. CDR3 DNA: TGTGCCAGCAGCTTATCCTTTCAAGAGACCCAGTACTTC. The full variable domain, in which reference TRBV7-2 and TRBJ2-5 provide the parts outside the CDR3, is GAGVSQSPSNKVTEKGKDVELRCDPISGHTALYWYRQSLGQGLEFLIYFQGNSAPDKSGLPSDRFSAERTGGSVSTLTIQRTQQEDSAVYLCASSLSFQETQYFGPGTRLLVL.

V is TRBV18 and J is TRBJ1-5; D is unclear. Trimming stripped 0 bases from V and 4 bases from J, with 4 bases between. The CDR3 is made up of 13 amino acids. CDR1 KGHSH and CDR2 LQKENI come from the germline V gene. The CDR3 reads CASSPPENQPQHF. Here the CDR3 DNA reads TGTGCCAGCTCACCACCCGAGAATCAGCCCCAGCATTTT.

The chain employs TRBV28 and TRBJ2-5; D perhaps matches TRBD1 (6 bases). The length of the CDR3 is 14 residues. Between the trimmed V and J ends, which lost 3 bases and 5 bases, there was a span of 13 bases. Per germline, CDR1 MDHEN and CDR2 SYDVKM. The CDR3 loop is CASSFYPGEETQYF. The CDR3 coding sequence is TGTGCCAGCAGTTTTTACCCAGGGGAGGAGACCCAGTACTTC.

The gene calls are TRBV27 and TRBJ2-7; TRBD2 matches 7 bases. The germline V gene encodes CDR1 MNHEY and CDR2 SMNVEV (reference sequence). The CDR3 is 16 amino acids. Trimming took 0 bases from V and 2 from J; bases not matched to a gene: 7. The CDR3 nucleotides read TGTGCCAGCAGTTTATCGACTAGCAGTTTCCCCTACGAGCAGTACTTC. Encoded protein: CASSLSTSSFPYEQYF.

This sequence joins TRBV28 and TRBJ2-5; the D gene is possibly TRBD2 (6 bases). Germline CDR1 MDHEN, CDR2 SYDVKM. Trimming shortened V by 6 bases and J by 2 bases, and 13 bases separated the two germline ends. The CDR3 is 14 residues long. CDR3 in amino acids: CASRLLAPQETQYF. CDR3 bases: TGTGCCAGCAGACTACTAGCTCCTCAAGAGACCCAGTACTTC. Using reference TRBV28 and TRBJ2-5 for the parts outside the CDR3, the full variable domain is DVKVTQSSRYLVKRTGEKVFLECVQDMDHENMFWYRQDPGLGLRLIYFSYDVKMKEKGDIPEGYSVSREKKERFSLILESASTNQTSMYLCASRLLAPQETQYFGPGTRLLVL.

The chain employs TRBV6-1 and TRBJ1-5; no reliable D call. Germline loops: CDR1 MNHNS, CDR2 SASEGT. This CDR3 has 15 amino acids. V was cut by 6 bases and J by 5 bases, with 17 bases left in between. The CDR3 nucleotides read TGTGCCAGCAGAAAAGGGAGGACGGACTATCAGCCCCAGCATTTT. Protein sequence: CASRKGRTDYQPQHF.

The V and J genes are TRBV5-1 and TRBJ2-6; D gene unclear. This CDR3 is 15 amino acids long. Trimming shortened V by 3 bases and J by 1 base, and 8 bases separated the two germline ends. CDR1 is SGHRS, CDR2 YFSETQ, per germline. CDR3 sequence reads: CASSWSGSGANVLTF. The CDR3 DNA follows: TGCGCCAGCAGCTGGTCCGGGTCTGGGGCCAACGTCCTGACTTTC.

This sequence joins TRBV19 and TRBJ2-5; D could derive from TRBD1 or TRBD2 (5 bases each). Trimming pared 7 bases from V and 4 bases from J, leaving 13 bases between. The CDR3 is 13 amino acids. Looked up from germline, CDR1 is LNHDA and CDR2 is SQIVND (reference sequence). This chain's CDR3 is CASNEGIRETQYF. The DNA for the CDR3 is TGTGCCAGTAATGAGGGGATTAGAGAGACCCAGTACTTC.

J is TRBJ1-2 and V is TRBV5-1, with 7 bases matching TRBD1. J was trimmed by 8 bases and V by 1 base; bases with no gene match: 8. This CDR3 is 14 amino acids long. CDR1 is SGHRS and CDR2 is YFSETQ in the germline V gene. In nucleotides, the CDR3 is TGCGCCAGCAGCTTGATTGGCAGGGGGGGAGGCTACACCTTC. Translated, it gives CASSLIGRGGGYTF.

This clone was picked up one time. V usage is TRBV7-2 and J usage is TRBJ2-3; possibly TRBD1 for D (5 bases). The V end was cut by 5 bases, the J end by 1 base, with 7 bases between. The CDR3 has 13 residues. CDR1 and CDR2 from the germline V gene are SGHTA and FQGNSA. The CDR3 sequence: CASSKGGTDTQYF. DNA for the CDR3: TGTGCCAGCAGCAAAGGGGGCACAGATACGCAGTATTTT.

This chain uses TRBV6-6 with TRBJ1-2; 7 bases fit TRBD1. The V and J ends lost 3 bases and 4 bases, in that order; junction bases with no gene match: 11. The CDR3 contains 16 residues. CDR1 and CDR2 (germline): MNHNY, SVGAGI (reference sequence). The CDR3 spells CASSYSRQGKAYGYTF. CDR3 bases: TGTGCCAGCAGTTATTCAAGACAGGGAAAGGCCTATGGCTACACCTTC.

The rearrangement links TRBV6-1 to TRBJ1-1; D perhaps matches TRBD1 (6 bases). The V end was cut by 6 bases, the J end by 1 base, with 21 bases between. CDR3 length: 17 residues. The germline gives CDR1 MNHNS, CDR2 SASEGT. This CDR3 reads CASREFLTGMSNTEAFF. The CDR3 coding sequence is TGTGCCAGCAGGGAATTTTTAACAGGGATGTCGAACACTGAAGCTTTCTTT.

The chain has TRBV10-3 and TRBJ2-7; weak D call: TRBD1 (6 bases). There are 15 residues in the CDR3. The ends were cut back, 4 bases at V and 2 bases at J, with 15 bases in the middle. The germline V gene has CDR1 ENHRY and CDR2 SYGVKD. CDR3 bases: TGTGCCATCAGTGCTTTAGACAGGCTACCCTACGAGCAGTACTTC. Translated: CAISALDRLPYEQYF.

The rearrangement joins TRBV4-3 to TRBJ2-2; D is perhaps TRBD1 or TRBD2 (7 bases each). From germline, CDR1 is LGHNA and CDR2 YSLEER. The CDR3 runs 16 residues. Between the trimmed V and J ends, which lost 1 base and 6 bases, there was a span of 15 bases. The CDR3 nucleotides read TGCGCCAGCAGCCAAGTCCGGGACAGCGGGGCCGGGGAGCTGTTTTTT. Translating it yields CASSQVRDSGAGELFF.

The genes are TRBV15 and TRBJ1-4; the D gene is possibly TRBD1 (5 bases). This CDR3 spans 14 amino acids. Per germline, CDR1 LNHNV and CDR2 YYDKDF (reference sequence). V shed 5 bases and J shed 8 bases, with 15 bases lying between them. This CDR3 is CATSERGGGEKLFF. The CDR3 DNA reads as TGTGCCACCAGCGAGAGGGGAGGCGGAGAAAAACTGTTTTTT.

The rearrangement uses TRBV5-1 and TRBJ2-3; D might be TRBD1 or TRBD2, each matching 5 bases. CDR3 length equals 15 residues. The germline V and J ends were trimmed by 0 bases and 4 bases, with 12 bases remaining between them. The germline gives CDR1 SGHRS, CDR2 YFSETQ. CDR3 region: CASSLERRGADTQYF. DNA of the CDR3: TGCGCCAGCAGCTTGGAGCGGAGAGGGGCAGATACGCAGTATTTT. Filled out from reference TRBV5-1 and TRBJ2-3, the complete variable domain reads KAGVTQTPRYLIKTRGQQVTLSCSPISGHRSVSWYQQTPGQGLQFLFEYFSETQRNKGNFPGRFSGRQFSNSRSEMNVSTLELGDSALYLCASSLERRGADTQYFGPGTRLTVL.

The genes are TRBV6-1 and TRBJ1-1; TRBD1 matches at 9 bases. Germline lookup yields CDR1 MNHNS and CDR2 SASEGT. V lost 5 bases to trimming and J lost 7 bases; unmatched junction nucleotides: 5. The CDR3 has 13 amino acids. The CDR3 loop is CASSLQGADEAFF. CDR3 sequence (DNA): TGTGCCAGCAGTCTACAGGGGGCGGATGAAGCTTTCTTT.

The DNA for the CDR3 is TGCGCCAGCAGCTGGGACAATGAAAAACTGTTTTTT. Encoded protein: CASSWDNEKLFF. The chain couples TRBV5-1 to TRBJ1-4; D is possibly TRBD1 (5 bases). The V gene's germline CDR1 is SGHRS and CDR2 YFSETQ. V dropped 3 bases and J dropped 5 bases, with 5 bases sitting between them. CDR3 length: 12 residues.

This sequence joins TRBV4-2 and TRBJ2-2; D perhaps matches TRBD2 (7 bases). There are 18 residues in the CDR3. Trimming took 2 bases from V and 6 from J, leaving 22 bases between them. The germline CDR1 and CDR2 sequences are LGHNA and YNFKEQ. The CDR3 loop is CASSQPKGGRASAGELFF. The CDR3 DNA is TGTGCCAGCAGCCAACCGAAAGGGGGGAGGGCCTCTGCCGGGGAGCTGTTTTTT.

This chain links TRBV7-9 with TRBJ2-4; maybe TRBD1 (6 bases). Germline V CDR1 and CDR2: SEHNR, FQNEAQ (reference sequence). This CDR3 region has 14 residues. V dropped 3 bases and J dropped 5 bases, with 11 bases sitting between them. The CDR3 loop is CASSLRGSENIQYF. DNA for the CDR3: TGTGCCAGCAGCTTGAGGGGGAGTGAAAACATTCAGTACTTC.

The V call is TRBV7-9, the J call TRBJ2-1; D gene uncertain. V was clipped by 9 bases and J by 1 base, with 16 bases between them. Germline assignment: CDR1 SEHNR and CDR2 FQNEAQ (reference sequence). This CDR3 has 15 amino acids. CDR3 nucleotides: TGTGCCAGAAGCCCGCTGGGAAGTTCCTACAATGAGCAGTTCTTC. Translated: CARSPLGSSYNEQFF.

The chain recombines TRBV18 with TRBJ2-1; D may be TRBD2 (6 bases). With 0 bases removed from V and 6 bases from J, the gap between germline ends came to 24 bases. The CDR3 is made up of 19 amino acids. Germline lookup yields CDR1 KGHSH and CDR2 LQKENI. In DNA, the CDR3 is TGTGCCAGCTCACCACCATCCAGTCCTGGGGGTCGGGGAGGCAATGAGCAGTTCTTC. Its translation is CASSPPSSPGGRGGNEQFF. The variable domain in full, completed from reference TRBV18 and TRBJ2-1, reads NAGVMQNPRHLVRRRGQEARLRCSPMKGHSHVYWYRQLPEEGLKFMVYLQKENIIDESGMPKERFSAEFPKEGPSILRIQQVVRGDSAAYFCASSPPSSPGGRGGNEQFFGPGTRLTVL.

The V and J genes are TRBV7-2 and TRBJ2-7, with D perhaps TRBD2 (6 bases). Germline loops: CDR1 SGHTA, CDR2 FQGNSA. The CDR3 is 16 amino acids. V lost 6 bases, J lost 0 bases, and 18 bases lay in between. CDR3 in amino acids: CASSPQTGLSSYEQYF. The CDR3 nucleotides are TGTGCCAGCAGTCCACAGACGGGACTGAGCTCCTACGAGCAGTACTTC.

The chain uses TRBV4-2 and TRBJ2-6; a possible D gene is TRBD1 (5 bases). This CDR3 is built from 16 residues. In germline, CDR1 is LGHNA, CDR2 YNFKEQ. Trimming shortened V by 1 base and J by 3 bases, and 10 bases separated the two germline ends. The CDR3 coding sequence is TGTGCCAGCAGCCAAGTAGGCAGGGTTGGGGCCAACGTCCTGACTTTC. Amino acid sequence: CASSQVGRVGANVLTF.

The chain's CDR3 is CASSQVSQQGYTF. The CDR3, as DNA: TGCGCCAGCAGCCAAGTGAGTCAGCAGGGCTACACCTTC. The genes are TRBV4-3 and TRBJ1-2; D gene ambiguous. CDR1 is LGHNA and CDR2 is YSLEER in the germline V gene. V lost 1 base and J lost 8, with 11 bases in between. The CDR3 runs to 13 residues.